Following are 21 T cell receptor beta chains from one sample sequenced in a study of neurological immune-mediated disorders. TCRdb re-called the 5' RACE reads through MiXCR, storing one row per CDR3 protein. The repertoire holds approximately 30,000 distinct CDR3 sequences, with 5.5% to 6% as singletons. The sequencing input was CD4+ T cells from blood. These receptors were obtained from a woman between 50 and 59 years old in good health.

This clonotype came up many times. The rearrangement joins TRBV6-5 to TRBJ2-5; TRBD1 matches 8 bases. V shed 5 bases and J 7 bases; nucleotides not matched to a gene: 9. CDR1 and CDR2 (germline): MNHEY, SVGAGI. The CDR3 extends over 14 amino acids. The CDR3 reads CASSQDRAGGTQYF. DNA of the CDR3: TGTGCCAGCAGTCAGGACAGGGCCGGAGGGACCCAGTACTTC.

This clonotype occurred many times. The rearrangement uses TRBV27 and TRBJ1-1; tentative D call: TRBD1 (6 bases). In germline, CDR1 is MNHEY, CDR2 SMNVEV (reference sequence). The CDR3 has 13 residues. V was shortened by 8 bases and J by 4 bases, with 14 bases between the two germline ends. CDR3 DNA sequence: TGTGCCAGCTGCTACAGGGTCGGCACTGAAGCTTTCTTT. Translation gives CASCYRVGTEAFF.

In its sample, this clonotype was seen many times. V and J are TRBV6-5 and TRBJ1-5; possibly TRBD1 for D (6 bases). Germline V gene lookup returns CDR1 MNHEY and CDR2 SVGAGI. CDR3 size: 14 residues. Trimming shortened V by 5 bases and J by 3 bases, and 11 bases separated the two germline ends. CDR3 residues: CASSADSLNQPQHF. The CDR3 bases are TGTGCCAGCAGTGCGGACAGTCTCAATCAGCCCCAGCATTTT.

This clonotype was observed many times. J is TRBJ1-1 and V is TRBV7-6; a possible D gene is TRBD1 (5 bases). Germline loops: CDR1 SGHVS, CDR2 FNYEAQ. Trimming took 5 bases from V and 4 from J, leaving 17 bases between them. CDR3 size: 15 residues. Here the CDR3 DNA reads TGTGCCAGCAGCGGGGCCGGGACCAAGGGCACTGAAGCTTTCTTT. Amino acids: CASSGAGTKGTEAFF. Full variable domain (missing parts from reference TRBV7-6 and TRBJ1-1): GAGVSQSPRYKVTKRGQDVALRCDPISGHVSLYWYRQALGQGPEFLTYFNYEAQQDKSGLPNDRFSAERPEGSISTLTIQRTEQRDSAMYRCASSGAGTKGTEAFFGQGTRLTVV.

This clonotype ranks as medium-sized (0.01 to 0.1%). The rearrangement uses TRBV10-1 and TRBJ2-2, with no clear D. Between the trimmed V and J ends, which lost 2 bases and 8 bases, there was a span of 15 bases. Germline values: CDR1 WNHNN, CDR2 SYGVQD (reference sequence). CDR3 length: 15 amino acids. CDR3 sequence: CASSEALMGKGELFF. DNA for the CDR3: TGCGCCAGCAGTGAGGCCCTGATGGGGAAGGGGGAGCTGTTTTTT.

This clonotype was seen many times. The chain has TRBV12-3 or TRBV12-4 and TRBJ2-2; 10 bases line up with TRBD1. This CDR3 spans 14 amino acids. V lost 5 bases and J lost 7; bases outside the gene matches: 4. CDR3 loop: CASSPGQGNGELFF. The CDR3 coding sequence is TGTGCCAGCAGTCCGGGACAGGGGAACGGGGAGCTGTTTTTT.

This clonotype was seen repeatedly, ten times or more. The rearrangement uses TRBV5-1 and TRBJ1-6; possibly TRBD1 for D (5 bases). V was pared by 1 base and J by 8 bases, with 22 bases between. This CDR3 region has 18 residues. CDR1 is SGHRS, CDR2 YFSETQ, per germline. In DNA, the CDR3 is TGCGCCAGCAGCTTGATGGGACTGATGTTAGGCGTGGATTCACCCCTCCACTTT. Protein product: CASSLMGLMLGVDSPLHF. Full variable domain (remainder filled in from reference TRBV5-1 and TRBJ1-6): KAGVTQTPRYLIKTRGQQVTLSCSPISGHRSVSWYQQTPGQGLQFLFEYFSETQRNKGNFPGRFSGRQFSNSRSEMNVSTLELGDSALYLCASSLMGLMLGVDSPLHFGNGTRLTVT.

This clonotype was detected ten times or more. The chain recombines TRBV12-3 or TRBV12-4 with TRBJ1-6; D uncertain. The V end was cut by 7 bases, the J end by 6 bases, with 13 bases between. CDR3 length: 14 residues. The CDR3 bases are TGTGCCAGCACCCAACACCGGACTAATTCACCCCTCCACTTT. Protein: CASTQHRTNSPLHF.

The sample holds many counts of this clonotype. The chain is built from TRBV3-1 and TRBJ2-7; maybe TRBD1 (6 bases). Trimming took 5 bases from V and 3 from J, leaving 17 bases between them. The CDR3 spans 15 residues. Germline V gene data show CDR1 as LGHDT and CDR2 as YNNKEL (reference sequence). The CDR3 here is CASSNYGGDNYEQYF. The CDR3 DNA reads TGTGCCAGCAGCAATTATGGTGGGGACAACTACGAGCAGTACTTC.

In its sample, this clonotype was seen many times. This chain links TRBV7-3 with TRBJ2-7; the match to TRBD2 covers 14 bases. Germline values: CDR1 SGHTA, CDR2 FQGTGA. J was trimmed by 4 bases and V by 5 bases; bases with no gene match: 4. CDR3 length: 15 residues. Written as DNA, the CDR3 is TGTGCCAGCAGCCCGGGGACTAGCGGGAGATACGAGCAGTACTTC. Residues: CASSPGTSGRYEQYF.

This clonotype was recorded at least ten times. The chain uses TRBV5-1 and TRBJ2-7; D is perhaps TRBD2 (5 bases). This CDR3 has 13 amino acids. The germline V and J ends were trimmed by 1 base and 7 bases, with 12 bases remaining between them. From germline, CDR1 is SGHRS and CDR2 YFSETQ. Here the CDR3 reads CASSLHSDLEQYF. The CDR3 DNA is TGCGCCAGCAGCTTGCATTCGGACTTGGAGCAGTACTTC.

In its sample, this clonotype was seen many times. This chain connects TRBV7-7 to TRBJ2-3; no clear D. Germline V gene data show CDR1 as SSHAT and CDR2 as FNYEAQ (reference sequence). The CDR3 contains 14 residues. The ends were cut back, 5 bases at V and 2 bases at J, with 11 bases in the middle. The CDR3 here is CASSPAVYTDTQYF. Here the CDR3 DNA reads TGTGCCAGCAGCCCGGCGGTGTACACAGATACGCAGTATTTT.

This clonotype was observed many times. The rearrangement joins TRBV9 to TRBJ1-5, with D perhaps TRBD1 (5 bases). Germline CDR1 SGDLS, CDR2 YYNGEE. CDR3 length: 11 amino acids. The CDR3 coding sequence is TGTCCCCGGGGGGGATCGGAGCCCCAGCATTTT. Amino acid sequence: CPRGGSEPQHF.

This clonotype has at least ten counts. The chain links TRBV5-1 to TRBJ2-5; D gene uncertain. Trimming shortened V by 0 bases and J by 2 bases, and 14 bases separated the two germline ends. The CDR3 has 16 amino acids. CDR1 and CDR2 from the germline V gene are SGHRS and YFSETQ. CDR3 sequence: CASSLGSALGQETQYF. CDR3 nucleotides: TGCGCCAGCAGCTTGGGCAGTGCCCTGGGGCAAGAGACCCAGTACTTC.

This clonotype was counted at least ten times. The rearrangement links TRBV9 to TRBJ2-1, with 16 positions matching TRBD2. The length of the CDR3 is 18 residues. The germline CDR1 and CDR2 sequences are SGDLS and YYNGEE. The V segment lost 7 bases and the J segment 9 bases; nucleotides outside the gene matches: 16. The CDR3 reads CASPWVPGLAGGPGEQFF. CDR3 nucleotide sequence: TGTGCCAGCCCCTGGGTGCCGGGACTAGCGGGAGGGCCAGGTGAGCAGTTCTTC.

This clonotype was seen repeatedly, ten times or more. The chain uses TRBV28 and TRBJ2-1; 12 bases are a match to TRBD1. The CDR3 covers 15 residues. The trim removed 2 bases at V and 8 bases at J, leaving 4 bases unmatched. Germline CDR1 and CDR2: MDHEN and SYDVKM. CDR3 sequence reads: CASSLPGQGADEQFF. In nucleotides, the CDR3 is TGTGCCAGCAGTTTACCGGGACAGGGGGCCGATGAGCAGTTCTTC.

Many counts were recorded for this clonotype. This chain uses TRBV18 with TRBJ1-2; 9 nucleotides align to TRBD1. Per germline, CDR1 KGHSH and CDR2 LQKENI. The trim removed 2 bases at V and 3 bases at J, leaving 10 bases unmatched. This CDR3 is 17 amino acids long. The chain's CDR3 is CASSPRDRVRIDYGYTF. The DNA for the CDR3 is TGTGCCAGCTCACCAAGGGACAGGGTTCGTATCGACTATGGCTACACCTTC. The full variable domain, in which reference TRBV18 and TRBJ1-2 provide the parts outside the CDR3, is NAGVMQNPRHLVRRRGQEARLRCSPMKGHSHVYWYRQLPEEGLKFMVYLQKENIIDESGMPKERFSAEFPKEGPSILRIQQVVRGDSAAYFCASSPRDRVRIDYGYTFGSGTRLTVV.

This clonotype was seen ten or more times. This chain links TRBV7-2 with TRBJ1-4; TRBD1 aligns across 7 bases. The CDR3 contains 18 residues. Trimming at V came to 5 bases and at J to 2 bases, leaving 14 bases not matched to a gene. Germline V CDR1 and CDR2: SGHTA, FQGNSA. The CDR3 sequence: CASSRDSNLAMTNEKLFF. CDR3 in DNA: TGTGCCAGCAGCCGGGACAGCAACTTAGCGATGACTAATGAAAAACTGTTTTTT.

This clonotype was counted at least ten times. V gene TRBV28 combines with J gene TRBJ2-2; tentative D call: TRBD1 (5 bases). The CDR3 consists of 16 residues. The V and J ends lost 5 bases and 0 bases respectively, with 13 bases between them. CDR1 is MDHEN, CDR2 SYDVKM, per germline. Here the CDR3 DNA reads TGTGCCAGCAGTCCCTGGGGCAGCGCGAACACCGGGGAGCTGTTTTTT. This sequence encodes CASSPWGSANTGELFF.

This clonotype has a count of ten or more. V gene TRBV19 combines with J gene TRBJ1-1; D remains ambiguous. Germline V gene lookup returns CDR1 LNHDA and CDR2 SQIVND (reference sequence). Trimming cost V 3 bases and J 8 bases, with 10 bases left between them. The CDR3 is 12 amino acids. As DNA, the CDR3 is TGTGCCAGTAGTATCTCGGACGGCGAAGCTTTCTTT. As protein: CASSISDGEAFF.

In its sample, this clonotype was seen many times. The chain is built from TRBV5-4 and TRBJ2-2; D is perhaps TRBD1 (6 bases). CDR1 SGHNT and CDR2 YYREEE come from the germline V gene (reference sequence). The CDR3 is 16 residues long. Trimming cost V 4 bases and J 2 bases, with 15 bases left between them. The CDR3 nucleotides are TGTGCCAGCAGCGAGATCGACAGGATTAACACCGGGGAGCTGTTTTTT. This encodes CASSEIDRINTGELFF.